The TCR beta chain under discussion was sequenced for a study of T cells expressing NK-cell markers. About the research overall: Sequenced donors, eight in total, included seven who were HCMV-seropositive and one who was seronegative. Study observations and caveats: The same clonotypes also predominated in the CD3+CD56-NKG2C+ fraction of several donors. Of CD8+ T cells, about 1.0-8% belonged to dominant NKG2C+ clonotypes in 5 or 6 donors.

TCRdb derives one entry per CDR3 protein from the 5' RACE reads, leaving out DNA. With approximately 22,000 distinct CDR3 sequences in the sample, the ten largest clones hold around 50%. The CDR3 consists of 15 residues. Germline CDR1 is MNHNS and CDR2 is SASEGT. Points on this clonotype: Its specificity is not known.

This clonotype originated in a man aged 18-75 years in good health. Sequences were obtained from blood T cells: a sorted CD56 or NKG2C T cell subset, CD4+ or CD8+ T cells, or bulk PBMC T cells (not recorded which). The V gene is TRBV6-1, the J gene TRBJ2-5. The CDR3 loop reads CASSEAGGSQETQYF.